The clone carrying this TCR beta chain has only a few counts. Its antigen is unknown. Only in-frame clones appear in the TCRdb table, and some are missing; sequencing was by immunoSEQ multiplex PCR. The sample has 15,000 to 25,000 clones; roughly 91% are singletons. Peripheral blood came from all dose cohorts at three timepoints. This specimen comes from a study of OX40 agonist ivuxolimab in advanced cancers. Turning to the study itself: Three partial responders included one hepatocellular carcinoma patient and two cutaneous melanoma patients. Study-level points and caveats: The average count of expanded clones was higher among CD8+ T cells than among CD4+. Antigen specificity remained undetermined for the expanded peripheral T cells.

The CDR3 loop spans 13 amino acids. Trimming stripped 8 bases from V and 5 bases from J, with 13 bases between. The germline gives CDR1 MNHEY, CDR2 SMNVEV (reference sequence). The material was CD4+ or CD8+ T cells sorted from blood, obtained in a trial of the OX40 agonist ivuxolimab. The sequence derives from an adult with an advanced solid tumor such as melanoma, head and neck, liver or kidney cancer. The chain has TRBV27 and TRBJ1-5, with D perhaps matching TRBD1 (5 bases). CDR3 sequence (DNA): TGTGCCAGCTCCCAACAGGCGGATCAGCCCCAGCATTTT. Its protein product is CASSQQADQPQHF.